Described below is a single T cell receptor beta chain sequence and its context. The entry originates in a study of blood T cell repertoires in COVID-19. About the research overall: T cells, B-cell-depleted T cells, or PBMCs supplied cDNA or gDNA.

The CDR3 is 15 amino acids. Trimming took 7 bases from V and 3 from J; bases not matched to a gene: 9. Germline assignment: CDR1 SGHVS and CDR2 FQNEAQ. Sequencing was performed with immunoSEQ multiplex PCR; in TCRdb, only in-frame clones are kept and a portion is missing. The sample contains 250,000 to 300,000 clones, about 81% of which appear only once. Residents of about two dozen US areas, aged roughly 18 to 89 years, made up the participants. Grouping used clinical history reported by participants in a survey and questionnaire. J is TRBJ2-3 and V is TRBV7-8; 8 bases align to TRBD2. The receptor was derived from a young man with acute COVID-19. Sequencing used PBMCs or T cells enriched from blood (not recorded which). The CDR3 loop is CASTYAGGRTDTQYF. As DNA, the CDR3 is TGTGCCAGCACCTATGCGGGGGGCCGGACAGATACGCAGTATTTT.